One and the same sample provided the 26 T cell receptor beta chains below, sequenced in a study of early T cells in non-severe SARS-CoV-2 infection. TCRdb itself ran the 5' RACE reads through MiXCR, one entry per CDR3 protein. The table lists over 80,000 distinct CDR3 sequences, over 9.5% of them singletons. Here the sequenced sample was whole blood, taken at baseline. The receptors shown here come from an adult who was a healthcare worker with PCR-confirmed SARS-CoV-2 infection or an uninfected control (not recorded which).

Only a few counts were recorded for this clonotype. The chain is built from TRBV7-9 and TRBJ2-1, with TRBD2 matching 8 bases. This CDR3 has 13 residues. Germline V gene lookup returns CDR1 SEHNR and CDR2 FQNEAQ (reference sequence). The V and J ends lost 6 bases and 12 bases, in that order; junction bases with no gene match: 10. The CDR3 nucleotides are TGTGCCAGCAGTCTAGAGGAGGGACTAGGGCAGTTCTTC. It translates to CASSLEEGLGQFF. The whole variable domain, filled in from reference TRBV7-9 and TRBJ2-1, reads DTGVSQNPRHKITKRGQNVTFRCDPISEHNRLYWYRQTLGQGPEFLTYFQNEAQLEKSRLLSDRFSAERPKGSFSTLEIQRTEQGDSAMYLCASSLEEGLGQFFGPGTRLTVL.

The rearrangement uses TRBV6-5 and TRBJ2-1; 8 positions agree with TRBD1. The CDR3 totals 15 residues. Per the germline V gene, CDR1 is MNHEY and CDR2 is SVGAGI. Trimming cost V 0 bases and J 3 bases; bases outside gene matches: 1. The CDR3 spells CASSYSGTGYNEQFF. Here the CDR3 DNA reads TGTGCCAGCAGTTACTCGGGGACAGGCTACAATGAGCAGTTCTTC.

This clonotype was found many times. The CDR3 DNA sequence: TGTGCCACCAGCAGAGCAAACTGGCAGCCCCAGCATTTT. Residues: CATSRANWQPQHF. The chain joins TRBV15 to TRBJ1-5; D gene ambiguous. Trimming shortened V by 1 base and J by 7 bases, and 8 bases separated the two germline ends. The CDR3 runs 13 residues. Looked up from germline, CDR1 is LNHNV and CDR2 is YYDKDF (reference sequence).

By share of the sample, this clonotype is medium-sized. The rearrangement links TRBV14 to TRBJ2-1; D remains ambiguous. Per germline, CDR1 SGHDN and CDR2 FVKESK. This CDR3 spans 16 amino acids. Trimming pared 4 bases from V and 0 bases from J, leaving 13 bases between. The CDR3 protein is CASSLLSTSSYNEQFF. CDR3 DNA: TGTGCCAGCAGCCTTCTATCAACCAGCTCCTACAATGAGCAGTTCTTC.

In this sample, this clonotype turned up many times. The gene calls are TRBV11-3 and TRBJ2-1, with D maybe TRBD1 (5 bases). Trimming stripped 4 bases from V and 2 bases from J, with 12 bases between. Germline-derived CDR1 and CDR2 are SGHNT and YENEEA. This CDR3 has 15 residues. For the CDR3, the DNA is TGTGCCAGCAGCTCTGCGAGACAGACCTACAATGAGCAGTTCTTC. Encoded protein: CASSSARQTYNEQFF.

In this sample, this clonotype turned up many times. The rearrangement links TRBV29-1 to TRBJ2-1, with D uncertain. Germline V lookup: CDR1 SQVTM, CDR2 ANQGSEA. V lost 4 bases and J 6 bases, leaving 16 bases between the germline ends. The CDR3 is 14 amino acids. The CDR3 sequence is CSVVGRLRVNEQFF. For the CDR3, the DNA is TGCAGCGTTGTGGGCCGGTTACGGGTCAATGAGCAGTTCTTC.

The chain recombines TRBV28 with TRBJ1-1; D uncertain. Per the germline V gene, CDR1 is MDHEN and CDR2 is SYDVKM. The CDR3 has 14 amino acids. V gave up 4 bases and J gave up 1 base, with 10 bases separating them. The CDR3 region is CASSSPAANTEAFF. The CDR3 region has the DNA TGTGCCAGCAGTTCTCCGGCCGCGAACACTGAAGCTTTCTTT. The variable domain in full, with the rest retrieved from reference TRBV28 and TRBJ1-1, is DVKVTQSSRYLVKRTGEKVFLECVQDMDHENMFWYRQDPGLGLRLIYFSYDVKMKEKGDIPEGYSVSREKKERFSLILESASTNQTSMYLCASSSPAANTEAFFGQGTRLTVV.

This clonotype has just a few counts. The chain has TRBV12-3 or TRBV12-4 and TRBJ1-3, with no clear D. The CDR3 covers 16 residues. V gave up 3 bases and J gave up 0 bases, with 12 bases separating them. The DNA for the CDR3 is TGTGCCAGCAGTTTGCGGCAGGCCCTCTCTGGAAACACCATATATTTT. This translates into CASSLRQALSGNTIYF.

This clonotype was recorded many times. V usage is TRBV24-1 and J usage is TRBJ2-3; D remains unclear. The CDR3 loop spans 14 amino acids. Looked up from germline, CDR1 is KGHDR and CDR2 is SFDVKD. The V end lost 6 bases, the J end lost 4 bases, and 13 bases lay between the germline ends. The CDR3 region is CATSHVSSADTQYF. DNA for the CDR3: TGTGCCACCAGTCATGTCAGCAGCGCAGATACGCAGTATTTT.

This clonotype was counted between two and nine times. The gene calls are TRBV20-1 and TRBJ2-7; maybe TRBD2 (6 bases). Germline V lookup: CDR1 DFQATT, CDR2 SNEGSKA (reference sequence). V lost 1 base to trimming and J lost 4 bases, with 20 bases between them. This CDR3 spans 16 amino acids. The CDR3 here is CSARVRRDGGAYEQYF. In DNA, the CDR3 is TGCAGTGCTAGAGTGAGGAGGGACGGGGGAGCTTACGAGCAGTACTTC.

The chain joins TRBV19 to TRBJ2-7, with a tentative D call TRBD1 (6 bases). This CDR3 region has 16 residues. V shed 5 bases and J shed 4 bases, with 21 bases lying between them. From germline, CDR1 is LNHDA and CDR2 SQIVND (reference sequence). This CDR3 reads CASSGSSGTSKYEQYF. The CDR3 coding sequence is TGTGCCAGTAGTGGCTCCTCCGGGACATCCAAGTACGAGCAGTACTTC.

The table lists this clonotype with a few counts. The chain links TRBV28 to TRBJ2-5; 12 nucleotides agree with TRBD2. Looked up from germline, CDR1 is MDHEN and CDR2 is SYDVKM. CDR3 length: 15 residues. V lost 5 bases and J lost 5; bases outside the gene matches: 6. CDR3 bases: TGTGCCAGCAGTCAGACTAGCGGGGGTCTTGAGACCCAGTACTTC. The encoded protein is CASSQTSGGLETQYF.

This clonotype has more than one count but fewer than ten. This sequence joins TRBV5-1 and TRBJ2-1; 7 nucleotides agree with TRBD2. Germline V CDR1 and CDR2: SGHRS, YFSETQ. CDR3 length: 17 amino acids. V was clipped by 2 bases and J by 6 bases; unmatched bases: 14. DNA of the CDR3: TGCGCCAGCAGCTTTGGTCAGCGGGAAACCGTGCCCAATGAGCAGTTCTTC. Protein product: CASSFGQRETVPNEQFF.

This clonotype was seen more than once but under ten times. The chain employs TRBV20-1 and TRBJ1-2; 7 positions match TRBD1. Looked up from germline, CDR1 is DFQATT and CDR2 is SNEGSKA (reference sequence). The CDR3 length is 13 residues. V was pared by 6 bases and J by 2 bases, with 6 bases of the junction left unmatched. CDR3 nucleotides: TGCAGTGCCCCGGACAGGCACAACTATGGCTACACCTTC. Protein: CSAPDRHNYGYTF.

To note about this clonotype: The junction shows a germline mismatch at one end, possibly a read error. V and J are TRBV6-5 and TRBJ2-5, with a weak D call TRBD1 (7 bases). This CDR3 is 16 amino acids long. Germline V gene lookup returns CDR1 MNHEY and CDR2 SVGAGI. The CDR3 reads CANSYSTRGQIETQYF. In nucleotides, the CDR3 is TGTGCCAACAGTTACTCGACTAGGGGACAGATAGAGACCCAGTACTTC.

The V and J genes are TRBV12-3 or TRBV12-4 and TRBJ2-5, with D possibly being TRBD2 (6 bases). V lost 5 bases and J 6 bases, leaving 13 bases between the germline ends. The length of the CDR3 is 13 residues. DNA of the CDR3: TGTGCCAGCAGTGCGGGGCTTGGAAAGACCCAGTACTTC. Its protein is CASSAGLGKTQYF.

CDR3 bases: TGCAGTGCTAGAGATTTGGGGGAGGGCTACACCTTC. Translation gives CSARDLGEGYTF. The V call is TRBV20-1, the J call TRBJ1-2, with a possible D match to TRBD1 (5 bases). Deletions cut 0 bases from V and 8 bases from J, with 10 bases between. CDR1 is DFQATT and CDR2 is SNEGSKA in the germline V gene (reference sequence). The CDR3 is 12 amino acids.

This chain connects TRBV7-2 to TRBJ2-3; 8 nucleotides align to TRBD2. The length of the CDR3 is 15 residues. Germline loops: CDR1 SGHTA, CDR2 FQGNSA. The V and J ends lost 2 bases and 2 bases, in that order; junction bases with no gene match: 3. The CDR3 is CASSLLGLDTDTQYF. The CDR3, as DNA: TGTGCCAGCAGCTTATTGGGACTAGACACAGATACGCAGTATTTT.

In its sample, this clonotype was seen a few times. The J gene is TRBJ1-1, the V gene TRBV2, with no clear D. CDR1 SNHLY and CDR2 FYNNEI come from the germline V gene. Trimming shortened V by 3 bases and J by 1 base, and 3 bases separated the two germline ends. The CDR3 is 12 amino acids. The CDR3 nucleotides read TGTGCCAGCAGTGAGGGGAACACTGAAGCTTTCTTT. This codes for CASSEGNTEAFF.

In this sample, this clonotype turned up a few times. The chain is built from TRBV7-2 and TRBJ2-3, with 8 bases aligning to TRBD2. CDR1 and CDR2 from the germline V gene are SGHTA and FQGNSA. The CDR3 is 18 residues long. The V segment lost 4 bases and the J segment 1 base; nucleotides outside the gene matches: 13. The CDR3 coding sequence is TGTGCCAGCAGCTCCGGGAGGGCGGCCCGGCGGGGCACAGATACGCAGTATTTT. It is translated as CASSSGRAARRGTDTQYF.

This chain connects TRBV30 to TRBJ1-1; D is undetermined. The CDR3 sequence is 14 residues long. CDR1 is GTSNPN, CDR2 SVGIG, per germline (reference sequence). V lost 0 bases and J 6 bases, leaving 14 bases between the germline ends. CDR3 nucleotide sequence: TGTGCCTGGAGTGTAGAAGACACCGAGGCTGAAGCTTTCTTT. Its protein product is CAWSVEDTEAEAFF.

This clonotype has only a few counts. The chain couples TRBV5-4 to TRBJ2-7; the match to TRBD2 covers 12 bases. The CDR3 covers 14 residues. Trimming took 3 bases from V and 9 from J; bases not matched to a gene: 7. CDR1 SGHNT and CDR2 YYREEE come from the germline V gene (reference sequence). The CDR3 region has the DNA TGTGCCAGCAGCTCTAGCGGGAGGGCCTCGGGGCAGTACTTC. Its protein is CASSSSGRASGQYF. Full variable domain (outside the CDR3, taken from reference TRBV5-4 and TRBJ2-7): ETGVTQSPTHLIKTRGQQVTLRCSSQSGHNTVSWYQQALGQGPQFIFQYYREEENGRGNFPPRFSGLQFPNYSSELNVNALELDDSALYLCASSSSGRASGQYFGPGTRLTVT.

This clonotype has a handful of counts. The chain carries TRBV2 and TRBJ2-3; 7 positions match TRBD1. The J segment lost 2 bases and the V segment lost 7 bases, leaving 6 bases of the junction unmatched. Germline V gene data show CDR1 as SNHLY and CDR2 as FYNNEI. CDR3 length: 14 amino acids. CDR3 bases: TGTGCCAGCATCCGACAGGGATTCACAGATACGCAGTATTTT. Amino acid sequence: CASIRQGFTDTQYF.

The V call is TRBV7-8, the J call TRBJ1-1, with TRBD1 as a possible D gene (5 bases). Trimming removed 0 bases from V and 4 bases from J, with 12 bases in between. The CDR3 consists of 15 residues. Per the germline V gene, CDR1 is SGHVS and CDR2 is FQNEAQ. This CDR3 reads CASSLAAGTGTEAFF. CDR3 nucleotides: TGTGCCAGCAGCTTAGCGGCCGGGACTGGCACTGAAGCTTTCTTT.

The DNA of the CDR3 is TGCGCCAGCAGCAAGGAGGGCAGGGGGTACACTGAAGCTTTCTTT. Its protein is CASSKEGRGYTEAFF. The chain uses TRBV5-1 and TRBJ1-1; 7 bases agree with TRBD1. With V trimmed by 4 bases and J by 3 bases, 9 bases remained unmatched. The length of the CDR3 is 15 residues. CDR1 SGHRS and CDR2 YFSETQ come from the germline V gene.

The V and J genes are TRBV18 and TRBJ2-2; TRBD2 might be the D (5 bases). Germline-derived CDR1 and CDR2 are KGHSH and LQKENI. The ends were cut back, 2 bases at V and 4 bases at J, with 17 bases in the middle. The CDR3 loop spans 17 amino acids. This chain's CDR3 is CASSPTPFSGSTGELFF. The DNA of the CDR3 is TGTGCCAGCTCACCAACCCCTTTTTCGGGAAGCACCGGGGAGCTGTTTTTT. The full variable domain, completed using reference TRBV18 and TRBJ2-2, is NAGVMQNPRHLVRRRGQEARLRCSPMKGHSHVYWYRQLPEEGLKFMVYLQKENIIDESGMPKERFSAEFPKEGPSILRIQQVVRGDSAAYFCASSPTPFSGSTGELFFGEGSRLTVL.